This entry describes one T cell receptor (beta chain). The CDR3 totals 16 residues. With V trimmed by 0 bases and J by 4 bases, 5 bases remained unmatched. Germline loops: CDR1 MNHEY, CDR2 SMNVEV (reference sequence). The data belong to a study of T cell responses to AZD1222 COVID-19 vaccine. Repertoires were generated with immunoSEQ multiplex PCR, while TCRdb's copy carries only in-frame clones and drops some. The table includes 110,000 or so clones, roughly 87% detected once. This chain connects TRBV27 to TRBJ2-2; 7 bases are a match to TRBD1. The material was peripheral blood, obtained on day 0 of AZD1222 vaccination. The TCR was taken from an adult in good health. CDR3 nucleotides: TGTGCCAGCAGTTTATCGACAGGGAGTAGCACCGGGGAGCTGTTTTTT. Its protein product is CASSLSTGSSTGELFF.